These 3 T cell receptor beta chains were sequenced from one sample in a study of human T cells and chemical hapten exposure. The library tagged individual cDNA molecules with unique molecular identifiers. From the reads, TCRdb called clonotypes with MiXCR, one entry per CDR3 protein. Of 95,000 to 150,000 distinct CDR3 sequences listed, approximately 9.3% are singletons. It was unfractionated whole blood from which total RNA was extracted. Specimen: whole blood. The receptors shown here come from a human donor in good health. Some clones in this sample may be carry-over from other donors' samples.

This clonotype was seen only a few times. This chain uses TRBV14 with TRBJ1-1, with TRBD1 matching 8 bases. Looked up from germline, CDR1 is SGHDN and CDR2 is FVKESK. V was pared by 2 bases and J by 6 bases, with 8 bases of the junction left unmatched. The CDR3 contains 15 residues. The CDR3 DNA reads TGTGCCAGCAGCCAACGGACAGGGAGTATCGCTGAAGCTTTCTTT. It translates to CASSQRTGSIAEAFF.

This clonotype came up a few times. V gene TRBV7-9 combines with J gene TRBJ1-1; TRBD1 agrees at 9 bases. The CDR3 covers 16 residues. The germline V gene has CDR1 SEHNR and CDR2 FQNEAQ (reference sequence). The ends lost 1 base at V and 6 bases at J; junction bases unmatched: 9. CDR3 amino acids: CASSLGVRQGVAEAFF. CDR3 in DNA: TGTGCCAGCAGCTTAGGGGTGAGACAGGGGGTAGCTGAAGCTTTCTTT.

The table lists this clonotype with a few counts. CDR3 region: CSVARAEAFF. In DNA, the CDR3 is TGCAGCGTTGCGAGGGCAGAAGCTTTCTTT. The chain is built from TRBV29-1 and TRBJ1-1; D is unclear. The CDR3 has 10 amino acids. In germline, CDR1 is SQVTM, CDR2 ANQGSEA. Trimming shortened V by 4 bases and J by 8 bases, and 8 bases separated the two germline ends.